These T cell receptor beta chains were read from a single sample in a study of CD8+CD57+ T cells in acquired aplastic anemia. Each CDR3 protein is one row after TCRdb ran MiXCR on the reads. This table holds about 150,000 distinct CDR3 sequences, around half found once. Sequencing was performed on sorted CD4+, CD8+, or CD8+CD57+ T cells (not recorded which) from PBMCs. The receptors originated from a human donor with aplastic anemia. Both conserved end residues are part of each CDR3. The order of the fields is V gene, clone size, D gene, J gene, CDR3 protein, CDR3 DNA. A D gene is named only where the DNA matches it firmly. Clone size is shown for a subset of rows, as once, few, many or a class of expanded clone.

TRBV5-4,NA,TRBD1,TRBJ1-3,CASSSQDRGRIHSRTIYF,TGTGCCAGCAGCTCACAGGACAGGGGGCGAATCCACAGTCGCACCATATATTTT
TRBV7-2,many,TRBD1,TRBJ1-5,CASSLAGGEWPQHF,TGTGCCAGCAGCTTAGCAGGGGGCGAGTGGCCCCAGCATTTT
TRBV24-1,many,NA,TRBJ2-2,CATSDPLDGADTGELFF,TGTGCCACCAGTGATCCCCTCGATGGAGCGGACACCGGGGAGCTGTTTTTT
TRBV7-6,few,NA,TRBJ2-3,CASSLGHTDTQYF,TGTGCCAGCAGCTTAGGTCACACAGATACGCAGTATTTT
TRBV27,few,NA,TRBJ2-3,CASSSDRDSGTDTQYF,TGTGCCAGCAGTTCAGACAGGGACTCGGGCACAGATACGCAGTATTTT
TRBV12-3/TRBV12-4,NA,NA,TRBJ1-6,CASRPGGGSPLHF,TGTGCCAGCAGGCCCGGGGGGGGTTCACCCCTCCACTTT
TRBV10-3,NA,TRBD1,TRBJ1-6,CASTVGQEFSPLHF,TGTGCCAGCACCGTAGGACAGGAATTCTCACCCCTCCACTTT
TRBV30,NA,NA,TRBJ2-7,CAWSVQPGPYEQYF,TGTGCCTGGAGTGTACAGCCGGGTCCGTACGAGCAGTACTTC
TRBV20-1,few,NA,TRBJ2-3,CSASELVDTQYF,TGCAGTGCTAGCGAACTAGTGGATACGCAGTATTTT
TRBV10-2,NA,TRBD1,TRBJ1-2,CASSEYKGQGVGYTF,TGCGCCAGCAGTGAATATAAAGGACAGGGAGTTGGCTACACCTTC
TRBV2,NA,NA,TRBJ1-2,CASRGDAGYGYTF,TGTGCCAGCAGGGGAGATGCCGGCTATGGCTACACCTTC
TRBV20-1,NA,NA,TRBJ2-6,CSAREHGANVLTF,TGCAGTGCTAGAGAGCACGGGGCCAACGTCCTGACTTTC
TRBV24-1,NA,NA,TRBJ1-2,CATSDGIGGYTF,TGTGCCACCAGTGATGGGATAGGAGGCTACACCTTC
TRBV19,NA,NA,TRBJ2-2,CASNLDPEAGELFF,TGTGCCAGTAATCTGGACCCCGAGGCGGGGGAGCTGTTTTTT
TRBV7-9,NA,NA,TRBJ2-5,CASSRGSQETQYF,TGTGCCAGCAGCCGGGGTTCCCAAGAGACCCAGTACTTC
TRBV29-1,NA,NA,TRBJ2-6,CSVHREGGANVLTF,TGCAGCGTCCACAGGGAAGGTGGGGCCAACGTCCTGACTTTC
TRBV19,many,NA,TRBJ2-7,CASSPAALFYEQYF,TGTGCCAGTAGCCCCGCGGCCCTATTCTACGAGCAGTACTTC
TRBV10-2,many,NA,TRBJ2-7,CASSPPDSEYEQYF,TGCGCCAGCAGCCCTCCTGACTCTGAGTACGAGCAGTACTTC
TRBV14,many,TRBD2,TRBJ2-3,CASSHTGLAGEMDTQYF,TGTGCCAGCAGCCACACGGGACTAGCGGGAGAAATGGATACGCAGTATTTT
TRBV10-3,NA,NA,TRBJ1-2,CAIRETGRYGYTF,TGTGCCATCAGAGAAACAGGGCGCTATGGCTACACCTTC
TRBV7-9,many,NA,TRBJ1-2,CASSPWSDYPF,TGTGCCAGCAGCCCGTGGTCGGACTACCCCTTC
TRBV2,NA,NA,TRBJ1-1,CASIMSQGSGTEAFF,TGTGCCAGCATTATGAGCCAGGGGTCCGGCACTGAAGCTTTCTTT
TRBV30,many,TRBD1,TRBJ1-1,CARDLQGATAFF,TGTGCCCGCGATTTACAGGGGGCGACGGCTTTCTTT
TRBV9,many,NA,TRBJ1-3,CASSLTGDSGNTIYF,TGTGCCAGCAGCCTGACAGGCGATTCTGGAAACACCATATATTTT
TRBV15,few,NA,TRBJ1-1,CATSREDREAFF,TGTGCCACCAGCAGAGAGGACAGAGAAGCTTTCTTT
TRBV7-9,NA,NA,TRBJ1-1,CASSDRQAGAFF,TGTGCCAGCAGCGATAGACAGGCTGGAGCTTTCTTT
TRBV15,few,NA,TRBJ2-7,CATRRDRAYEQYF,TGTGCCACCAGACGGGACCGCGCCTACGAGCAGTACTTC
TRBV12-3/TRBV12-4,NA,NA,TRBJ1-5,CASSFISDQPQHF,TGTGCCAGCAGTTTTATTAGCGATCAGCCCCAGCATTTT
TRBV5-1,many,TRBD2,TRBJ2-7,CASTSGSSSYEQYF,TGCGCCAGCACTAGCGGGAGCTCTTCCTACGAGCAGTACTTC
TRBV11-2,NA,TRBD2,TRBJ2-3,CASSLKTSLTDTQYF,TGTGCCAGCAGCTTGAAGACTAGCCTCACAGATACGCAGTATTTT
TRBV7-9,NA,NA,TRBJ2-7,CASSSTRGRELEQYF,TGTGCCAGCAGCTCCACAAGGGGGCGGGAACTCGAGCAGTACTTC
TRBV5-1,many,NA,TRBJ2-3,CASKETGSRTDTQYF,TGCGCCAGCAAAGAAACAGGGTCGCGGACAGATACGCAGTATTTT
TRBV4-2,many,NA,TRBJ1-3,CASSQDWISSGNTIYF,TGTGCCAGCAGCCAAGATTGGATAAGCTCTGGAAACACCATATATTTT
TRBV29-1,many,TRBD2,TRBJ2-3,CSVEGSSGLMDTQYF,TGCAGCGTTGAAGGATCTAGCGGCCTCATGGATACGCAGTATTTT
TRBV10-3,NA,TRBD2,TRBJ2-7,CAVSPSGPYEQYF,TGTGCCGTAAGCCCTAGCGGCCCCTACGAGCAGTACTTC
TRBV10-3,many,TRBD2,TRBJ2-1,CAISEPGGGSYNEQFF,TGTGCCATCAGTGAGCCGGGAGGTGGATCCTACAATGAGCAGTTCTTC
TRBV29-1,NA,NA,TRBJ2-3,CSTSGTGSTAQYF,TGCAGCACGAGTGGAACAGGGTCTACGGCGCAGTATTTT
TRBV2,NA,TRBD1,TRBJ2-7,CAHRDRGIYEQYF,TGTGCCCACCGGGACAGGGGAATCTACGAGCAGTACTTC
TRBV29-1,NA,NA,TRBJ2-7,CSVEDEGSYEQYF,TGCAGCGTTGAAGATGAGGGGTCCTACGAGCAGTACTTC
TRBV10-1,NA,NA,TRBJ2-3,CASSAETGKVGTDTQYF,TGCGCCAGCAGTGCCGAAACAGGGAAGGTAGGCACAGATACGCAGTATTTT
TRBV20-1,NA,TRBD2,TRBJ2-5,CSARSGLAGPQRTQYF,TGCAGTGCTAGATCGGGACTAGCGGGTCCGCAGCGGACCCAGTACTTC
TRBV10-3,few,NA,TRBJ2-7,CAISGVEDDPYEQYF,TGTGCCATCAGTGGAGTGGAGGACGATCCCTACGAGCAGTACTTC
TRBV15,few,NA,TRBJ2-1,CATSRDVSGAWYNEQFF,TGTGCCACCAGCAGAGATGTTTCGGGAGCGTGGTACAATGAGCAGTTCTTC
TRBV5-4,NA,NA,TRBJ2-3,CASSLADRAGTDTQYF,TGTGCCAGCAGCTTGGCCGACAGGGCGGGAACAGATACGCAGTATTTT
TRBV15,NA,NA,TRBJ1-6,CATSGRGRAEPLHF,TGTGCCACCAGTGGTAGAGGCAGGGCCGAGCCCCTCCACTTT
TRBV19,NA,NA,TRBJ2-7,CASSIEATDSYEQYF,TGTGCCAGTAGTATAGAGGCCACCGATTCCTACGAGCAGTACTTC
TRBV6-5,many,NA,TRBJ2-7,CASGRQKFYEQYF,TGTGCCAGCGGAAGACAGAAGTTCTACGAGCAGTACTTC
TRBV19,many,NA,TRBJ1-5,CASSRAPSNQPQHF,TGTGCCAGTAGTAGGGCACCTAGCAATCAGCCCCAGCATTTT
TRBV29-1,few,NA,TRBJ1-2,CSVDRNYGYTF,TGCAGCGTTGACAGGAACTATGGCTACACCTTC
TRBV5-4,NA,NA,TRBJ1-1,CASSFDGAVGLNTEAFF,TGTGCCAGCAGCTTTGACGGGGCAGTGGGATTGAACACTGAAGCTTTCTTT
TRBV3-1,once,NA,TRBJ2-7,CASSQSGGAYEQYF,TGTGCCAGCAGCCAGTCGGGCGGGGCCTACGAGCAGTACTTC
TRBV6-4,NA,NA,TRBJ2-1,CASSEADLGEQFF,TGTGCCAGCAGTGAGGCCGACTTGGGTGAGCAGTTCTTC
TRBV6-5,few,NA,TRBJ1-2,CVSSYSKAGGYGYTF,TGTGTCAGCAGTTACTCGAAGGCGGGGGGCTATGGCTACACCTTC
TRBV6-5,NA,NA,TRBJ1-4,CASSYWGSTGNEKLFF,TGTGCCAGCAGCTACTGGGGGAGCACGGGGAATGAAAAACTGTTTTTT
TRBV25-1,NA,TRBD1,TRBJ1-1,CATTRTGARDTEAFF,TGTGCCACCACGAGGACAGGGGCGAGGGACACTGAAGCTTTCTTT
TRBV7-9,NA,NA,TRBJ2-6,CASSQMFNADSGANVLTF,TGTGCCAGCAGCCAGATGTTCAACGCGGACTCTGGGGCCAACGTCCTGACTTTC
TRBV19,NA,NA,TRBJ2-6,CASSDRGASGANVLTF,TGTGCCAGTAGCGATAGGGGCGCCTCTGGGGCCAACGTCCTGACTTTC